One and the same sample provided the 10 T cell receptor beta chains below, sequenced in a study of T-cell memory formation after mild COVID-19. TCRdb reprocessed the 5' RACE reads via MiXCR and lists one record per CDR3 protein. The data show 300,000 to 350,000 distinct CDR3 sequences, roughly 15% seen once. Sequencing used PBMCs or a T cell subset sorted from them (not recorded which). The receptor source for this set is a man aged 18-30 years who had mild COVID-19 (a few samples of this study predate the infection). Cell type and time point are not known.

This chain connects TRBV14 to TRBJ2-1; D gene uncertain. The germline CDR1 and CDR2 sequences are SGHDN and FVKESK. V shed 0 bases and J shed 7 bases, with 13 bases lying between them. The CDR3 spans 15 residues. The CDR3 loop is CASSQDLGWGNEQFF. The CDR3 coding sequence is TGTGCCAGCAGCCAAGATCTGGGATGGGGTAATGAGCAGTTCTTC.

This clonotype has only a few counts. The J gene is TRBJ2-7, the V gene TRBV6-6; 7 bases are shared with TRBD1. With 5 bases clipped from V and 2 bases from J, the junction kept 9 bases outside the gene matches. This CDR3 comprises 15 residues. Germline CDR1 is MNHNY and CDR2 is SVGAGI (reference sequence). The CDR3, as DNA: TGTGCCAGCAGTCCAGGGGGACAGCGCACCTACGAGCAGTACTTC. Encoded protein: CASSPGGQRTYEQYF.

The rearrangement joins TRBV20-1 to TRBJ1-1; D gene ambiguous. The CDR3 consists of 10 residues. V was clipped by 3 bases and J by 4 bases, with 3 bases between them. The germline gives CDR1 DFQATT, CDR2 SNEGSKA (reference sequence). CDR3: CSARFTEAFF. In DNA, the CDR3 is TGCAGTGCTAGGTTCACTGAAGCTTTCTTT.

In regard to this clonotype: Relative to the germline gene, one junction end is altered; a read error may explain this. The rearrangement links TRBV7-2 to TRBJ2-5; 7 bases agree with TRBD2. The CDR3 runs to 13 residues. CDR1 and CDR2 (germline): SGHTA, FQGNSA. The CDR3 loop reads CASSYPGQAGGDF. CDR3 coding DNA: TGTGCCAGCAGCTACCCCGGGCAGGCTGGGGGGGACTTC.

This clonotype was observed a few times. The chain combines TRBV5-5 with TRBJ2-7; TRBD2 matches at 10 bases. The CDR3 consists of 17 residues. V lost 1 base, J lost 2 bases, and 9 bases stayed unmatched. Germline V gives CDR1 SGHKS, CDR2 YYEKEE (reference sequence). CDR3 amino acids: CASSLTSGTSVAYEQYF. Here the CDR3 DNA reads TGTGCCAGCAGCTTGACCTCCGGGACTAGCGTAGCCTACGAGCAGTACTTC.

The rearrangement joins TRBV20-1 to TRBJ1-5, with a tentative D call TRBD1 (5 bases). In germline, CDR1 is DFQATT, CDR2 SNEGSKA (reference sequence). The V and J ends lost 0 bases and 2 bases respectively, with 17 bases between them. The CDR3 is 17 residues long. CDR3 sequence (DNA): TGCAGTGCTAGAGATGGCAGGGTCAATAGACGCAATCAGCCCCAGCATTTT. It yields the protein CSARDGRVNRRNQPQHF.

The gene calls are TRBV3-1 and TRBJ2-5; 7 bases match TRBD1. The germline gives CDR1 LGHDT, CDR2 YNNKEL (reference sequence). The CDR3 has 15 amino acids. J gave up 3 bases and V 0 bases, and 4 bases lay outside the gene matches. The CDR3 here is CASSQDPDREETQYF. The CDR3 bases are TGTGCCAGCAGCCAAGACCCCGACAGGGAAGAGACCCAGTACTTC.

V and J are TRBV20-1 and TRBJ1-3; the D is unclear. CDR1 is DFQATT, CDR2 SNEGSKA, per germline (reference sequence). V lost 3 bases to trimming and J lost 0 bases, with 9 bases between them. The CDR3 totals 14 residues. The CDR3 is CSASGQVSGNTIYF. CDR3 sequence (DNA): TGCAGTGCTAGCGGGCAGGTCTCTGGAAACACCATATATTTT.

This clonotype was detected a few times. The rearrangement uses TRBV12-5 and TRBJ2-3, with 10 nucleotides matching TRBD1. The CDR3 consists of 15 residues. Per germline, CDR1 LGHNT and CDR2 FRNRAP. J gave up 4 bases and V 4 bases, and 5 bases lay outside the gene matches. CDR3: CASGSRDRGPDTQYF. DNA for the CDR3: TGTGCTAGTGGTTCCCGGGACAGGGGTCCAGATACGCAGTATTTT.

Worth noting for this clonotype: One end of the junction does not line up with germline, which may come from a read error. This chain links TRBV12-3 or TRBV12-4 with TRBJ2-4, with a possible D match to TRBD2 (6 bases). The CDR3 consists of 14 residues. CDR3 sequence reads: CASGLAAAKNIQYF. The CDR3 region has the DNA TGTGCCAGCGGTTTAGCGGCAGCCAAAAACATTCAGTACTTC.